A selection of T cell receptor beta chains follows, all from one sample in a study of blood T cell repertoires in COVID-19. TCRdb keeps only in-frame clones here, not all; method: immunoSEQ multiplex PCR. The sample lists about 80,000 clones; approximately 83% were seen once. The specimen sequenced was peripheral blood. These TCRs come from a human donor in a cohort sampled during active COVID-19. The CDR3 runs from the conserved cysteine through the conserved F or W. A D gene is named only where the DNA matches it firmly. Clone size is stated in some rows and not others, as once, few, many or a class when expanded.

>.|TRBJ2-1|TRBV30|TRBD1
CAWTIAGGNEQFF
TGTGCCTGGACCATTGCAGGGGGCAATGAGCAGTTCTTC
>.|TRBJ2-1|TRBV7-2|TRBD2
CASSLSSGTYNEQFF
TGTGCCAGCAGCCTGTCGAGCGGGACCTACAATGAGCAGTTCTTC
>.|TRBJ1-3|TRBV19|.
CASRESGNTIYF
TGTGCCAGTCGAGAGTCTGGAAACACCATATATTTT
>.|TRBJ2-7|TRBV3-1/TRBV3-2|.
CASSPLGGNEQYF
TGTGCCAGCAGCCCGCTTGGGGGGAACGAGCAGTACTTC
>.|TRBJ1-4|TRBV9|TRBD1
CASSVRAGQGANEKLFF
TGTGCCAGCAGCGTCCGCGCCGGACAGGGGGCTAATGAAAAACTGTTTTTT
>.|TRBJ1-1|TRBV9|.
CASSRRGGQPEAFF
TGTGCCAGCTCCCGGAGGGGGGGCCAGCCTGAAGCTTTCTTT
>.|TRBJ1-5|TRBV6-5|TRBD1
CASSSDRGSNQPQHF
TGTGCCAGCAGCTCTGACAGGGGGAGCAATCAGCCCCAGCATTTT
>.|TRBJ2-5|TRBV5-4|TRBD2
CASSRAAGGYGETQYF
TGTGCCAGCAGCAGAGCAGCGGGGGGGTATGGAGAGACCCAGTACTTC
>.|TRBJ2-3|TRBV3-1/TRBV3-2|.
CASSQATGLGDTQYF
TGTGCCAGCAGCCAAGCTACGGGGTTGGGAGATACGCAGTATTTT
>.|TRBJ2-5|TRBV7-6|.
CASSLDIGYQETQYF
TGTGCCAGCAGCTTAGACATCGGGTACCAAGAGACCCAGTACTTC
>.|TRBJ1-5|TRBV30|TRBD1
CAWSANTGDQPQHF
TGTGCCTGGAGTGCCAATACAGGGGACCAGCCCCAGCATTTT
>.|TRBJ2-5|TRBV14|.
CASSQVNGMGETQYF
TGTGCCAGCAGCCAAGTAAACGGGATGGGAGAGACCCAGTACTTC
>.|TRBJ1-5|TRBV19|TRBD1
CASTQTGAENQPQHF
TGTGCCAGTACCCAGACAGGGGCAGAAAATCAGCCCCAGCATTTT
>.|TRBJ2-3|TRBV5-4|TRBD2
CASSLAAGGLTDTQYF
TGTGCCAGCAGCTTGGCCGCGGGGGGCCTCACAGATACGCAGTATTTT
>.|TRBJ2-2|TRBV6-5|.
CASRPGGSTGELFF
TGTGCCAGCAGACCCGGGGGAAGCACCGGGGAGCTGTTTTTT
>.|TRBJ1-1|TRBV2|.
CASSDWGRGTEAFF
TGTGCCAGCAGTGATTGGGGGCGAGGAACTGAAGCTTTCTTT
>.|TRBJ2-3|TRBV4-1|TRBD2
CASSQDRLASTDTQYF
TGCGCCAGCAGCCAAGACCGACTAGCGAGCACAGATACGCAGTATTTT
>.|TRBJ1-4|TRBV5-1|.
CASSLVQGSTNEKLFF
TGCGCCAGCAGCTTAGTCCAGGGCTCAACTAATGAAAAACTGTTTTTT
>.|TRBJ1-2|TRBV5-6|.
CASSLYPMDGYTF
TGTGCCAGCAGCTTGTACCCTATGGATGGCTACACCTTC
>.|TRBJ2-7|TRBV28|.
CASSPSGGHEQYF
TGTGCCAGCAGTCCCTCGGGGGGCCACGAGCAGTACTTC
>.|TRBJ1-5|TRBV19|.
CASSMGQAYNQPQHF
TGTGCCAGTAGTATGGGCCAGGCTTACAATCAGCCCCAGCATTTT
>.|TRBJ2-3|TRBV19|.
CASSNSWSQDTQYF
TGTGCCAGTAGCAATTCCTGGAGCCAAGATACGCAGTATTTT
>.|TRBJ1-2|TRBV19|TRBD1
CASSASTGFGYTF
TGTGCCAGTAGTGCCTCGACAGGGTTTGGCTACACCTTC
>.|TRBJ2-3|TRBV2|TRBD2
CASGEGKRGSTDTQYF
TGTGCCAGCGGGGAGGGTAAGCGGGGTAGCACAGATACGCAGTATTTT
>once|TRBJ2-7|TRBV4-2|TRBD2
CASSLSRPGGYEQYF
TGTGCCAGCAGCCTAAGTCGTCCGGGAGGCTACGAGCAGTACTTC
>.|TRBJ2-1|TRBV1|.
CTSVSRQKNEQFF
TGCACCAGCGTAAGCAGACAGAAGAATGAGCAGTTCTTC
>.|TRBJ1-1|TRBV3-1/TRBV3-2|TRBD1
CASSLGTGGTEAFF
TGTGCCAGCAGCCTGGGGACAGGGGGCACTGAAGCTTTCTTT
>.|TRBJ2-2|TRBV6-2/TRBV6-3|TRBD2
CASSTTSGSGGTGELFF
TGTGCCAGCAGTACGACTAGCGGGAGCGGCGGCACCGGGGAGCTGTTTTTT
>.|TRBJ1-1|TRBV28|TRBD1
CASKVYEDRVDTEAFF
TGTGCCAGCAAGGTGTACGAGGACAGGGTCGACACTGAAGCTTTCTTT
>once|TRBJ1-1|TRBV28|TRBD1
CASSDPGQGDTEAFF
TGTGCCAGCTCGGACCCGGGACAGGGGGACACTGAAGCTTTCTTT
>.|TRBJ1-1|TRBV28|.
CASSLLGARQQAFF
TGTGCCAGCAGTTTATTAGGGGCCCGACAGCAAGCTTTCTTT
>.|TRBJ1-5|TRBV23-1|TRBD1
CASSQGQGTQPQHF
TGCGCCAGCAGTCAAGGACAGGGGACCCAGCCCCAGCATTTT
>.|TRBJ2-1|TRBV7-3|TRBD1
CASSPNRGGYNEQFF
TGTGCCAGCAGCCCTAACAGGGGTGGCTACAATGAGCAGTTCTTC
>.|TRBJ2-5|TRBV9|.
CASSVATGIGQETQYF
TGTGCCAGCAGCGTAGCTACAGGGATAGGGCAAGAGACCCAGTACTTC
>.|TRBJ2-6|TRBV10-3|TRBD1
CAITEGTGDPGANVLTF
TGTGCCATCACTGAAGGGACAGGGGACCCTGGGGCCAACGTCCTGACTTTC
>.|TRBJ2-3|TRBV9|.
CASSSLPGADTQYF
TGTGCCAGCAGTTCACTCCCGGGGGCAGATACGCAGTATTTT
>few|TRBJ2-7|TRBV5-1|TRBD2
CASSVQGTSGHEQYF
TGCGCCAGCAGCGTACAGGGGACTAGCGGGCACGAGCAGTACTTC
>.|TRBJ2-1|TRBV15|TRBD2
CATSRERLSGVYNEQFF
TGTGCCACCAGCAGAGAGCGCCTTAGCGGGGTCTACAATGAGCAGTTCTTC
>.|TRBJ2-2|TRBV7-3|.
CASSSSGRHTIGELFF
TGTGCCAGCAGCTCCTCTGGCAGACACACGATCGGGGAGCTGTTTTTT
>.|TRBJ1-1|TRBV28|.
CASSLQRGMNTEAFF
TGTGCCAGCAGTCTACAGAGGGGGATGAACACTGAAGCTTTCTTT
>.|TRBJ2-3|TRBV6-5|TRBD2
CASSLAGVGTDTQYF
TGTGCCAGCAGCCTAGCGGGAGTGGGGACAGATACGCAGTATTTT
>.|TRBJ2-1|TRBV18|TRBD1
CASSPPLDRGYYNEQFF
TGTGCCAGCTCACCACCGTTAGACAGGGGATACTACAATGAGCAGTTCTTC
>.|TRBJ1-6|TRBV4-1|.
CASSQERGYRLNSPLHF
TGCGCCAGCAGCCAAGAAAGGGGGTACCGACTTAATTCACCCCTCCACTTT
>.|TRBJ2-7|TRBV10-1|.
CASFTTGDEQYF
TGCGCCAGCTTCACTACGGGAGACGAGCAGTACTTC
>.|TRBJ1-3|TRBV6-5|.
CVSTGWTGNTIYF
TGTGTCAGCACAGGGTGGACTGGAAACACCATATATTTT
>.|TRBJ2-2|TRBV19|.
CASSIVGAGTGELFF
TGTGCCAGTAGTATAGTGGGGGCCGGGACCGGGGAGCTGTTTTTT